A single sample is the source of the 7 T cell receptor beta chains below, sequenced in a study of blood T cell repertoires in COVID-19 (dated by TCRdb to the early 2020s). Library method: the immunoSEQ multiplex PCR assay. Sourced from immuneACCESS, this table was stored by TCRdb with only in-frame sequences that have V and J called. A share of the clones is absent; for the studies checked, an unresolved V gene accounts for under half, and the remainder has no known explanation. This sample has about 500,000 clones in its table, and around nine tenths of those were observed once. The top ten constitute roughly 8.3% of the sample. Sample: peripheral blood. These receptors originate from a woman aged 50 to 65 with COVID-19, enrolled during active disease.

The V call is TRBV6-5, the J call TRBJ1-3, with D maybe TRBD1 (6 bases). CDR1 is MNHEY, CDR2 SVGAGI, per germline. The CDR3 covers 15 residues. V was trimmed by 8 bases and J by 4 bases, leaving 18 bases between them. The CDR3 coding sequence is TGTGCCAGCTGCCCTTTCAGGACAGAGGGAAACACCATATATTTT. Residues: CASCPFRTEGNTIYF.

The chain uses TRBV6-5 and TRBJ1-4; no reliable D call. The CDR3 is 14 residues long. Trimming removed 7 bases at V and 2 bases at J, with 11 bases between. CDR1 is MNHEY, CDR2 SVGAGI, per germline. For the CDR3, the DNA is TGTGCCAGCATAGCAAGGAGGACTAATGAAAAACTGTTTTTT. It translates to CASIARRTNEKLFF.

This clone was seen only once. This rearrangement joins TRBV4-1 to TRBJ1-2, with 8 nucleotides matching TRBD1. This CDR3 has 15 amino acids. The V gene end was trimmed by 11 bases and the J gene end by 2 bases; junction bases not matched to a gene: 13. CDR1 and CDR2 (germline): MGHRA, YSYEKL. The chain's CDR3 is CAASNRGDRNYGYTF. The CDR3 region has the DNA TGCGCCGCCAGTAACAGGGGGGACAGAAACTATGGCTACACCTTC.

V and J are TRBV19 and TRBJ1-4; D gene uncertain. The CDR3 is 13 amino acids. The V gene's germline CDR1 is LNHDA and CDR2 SQIVND (reference sequence). Trimming stripped 3 bases from V and 8 bases from J, with 10 bases between. CDR3 sequence (DNA): TGTGCCAGTAGTATTATCAATAGCGAAAAACTGTTTTTT. Translating gives CASSIINSEKLFF. Together with reference TRBV19 and TRBJ1-4, the CDR3 gives the full variable domain: DGGITQSPKYLFRKEGQNVTLSCEQNLNHDAMYWYRQDPGQGLRLIYYSQIVNDFQKGDIAEGYSVSREKKESFPLTVTSAQKNPTAFYLCASSIINSEKLFFGSGTQLSVL.

The chain combines TRBV3-1 (or the pseudogene TRBV3-2) with TRBJ2-5; D gene unclear. V lost 4 bases to trimming and J lost 2 bases, with 11 bases between them. This CDR3 contains 14 residues. The germline V gene has CDR1 LGHDT and CDR2 YNNKEL (reference sequence). CDR3 in DNA: TGTGCCAGCAGCCCCCCCCAGGCTCAAGAGACCCAGTACTTC. It translates to CASSPPQAQETQYF.

The CDR3 loop is CASSLAKLQLGQETQYF. The CDR3, as DNA: TGTGCCAGCAGCTTAGCGAAATTACAGTTGGGTCAAGAGACCCAGTACTTC. The chain is built from TRBV7-8 and TRBJ2-5; the D is unclear. The germline gives CDR1 SGHVS, CDR2 FQNEAQ. Trimming removed 0 bases at V and 2 bases at J, with 16 bases between. The CDR3 totals 17 residues.

The chain recombines TRBV6-5 with TRBJ2-3; 7 positions agree with TRBD1. The ends lost 4 bases at V and 4 bases at J; junction bases unmatched: 11. This CDR3 spans 16 amino acids. Germline CDR1 reads MNHEY; CDR2 reads SVGAGI. The CDR3 DNA reads as TGTGCCAGCAGTTTTAACAGACAGGGTGGAGCAGATACGCAGTATTTT. Residues: CASSFNRQGGADTQYF.